This TCR beta chain was profiled in a study of T cell repertoires in cytomegalovirus infection. In this sample, this clonotype turned up many times. Antigen unknown. One entry per CDR3 protein results from TCRdb running MiXCR on the reads. The sample holds approximately 500,000 distinct CDR3 sequences, 30% to 40% seen once. V was pared by 5 bases and J by 3 bases, with 14 bases between. CDR3 length equals 15 residues. Germline V gene lookup returns CDR1 SGHTA and CDR2 FQGNSA. The TCR comes from a human donor in good health (CMV status not recorded). Some clones in this sample may be carry-over from other donors' samples. This specimen consisted of cultured PBMCs, obtained from culture after CMV antigen stimulation. The chain links TRBV7-2 to TRBJ1-3; no clear D gene. The CDR3 DNA reads TGTGCCAGCAGCCCCGGTGGGGTGATTGGAAACACCATATATTTT. Residues: CASSPGGVIGNTIYF.